This note documents a single T cell receptor beta chain sequence. Its antigen is as yet unknown. TCRdb independently ran MiXCR on the 5' RACE reads; one entry per CDR3 protein. The sample contains around 430,000 distinct CDR3 sequences, more than 15% of which appear only once. Germline CDR1 and CDR2: MNHEY and SVGAGI. V dropped 4 bases and J dropped 1 base, with 7 bases sitting between them. The CDR3 runs to 14 residues. The sample originates from a study of CD8 T cells in ankylosing spondylitis. Whole-study results and caveats: Fewer than 10 highly homologous variants formed a TCR beta motif that appeared characteristic of ankylosing spondylitis blood.

Sequences were obtained from blood, either unsorted or a sorted T cell fraction (not recorded which). This receptor was obtained from a male donor with ankylosing spondylitis. V and J are TRBV6-5 and TRBJ2-2; D unclear. This CDR3 is CASSSSRNTGELFF. The DNA for the CDR3 is TGTGCCAGCAGTTCGAGTAGGAACACCGGGGAGCTGTTTTTT.